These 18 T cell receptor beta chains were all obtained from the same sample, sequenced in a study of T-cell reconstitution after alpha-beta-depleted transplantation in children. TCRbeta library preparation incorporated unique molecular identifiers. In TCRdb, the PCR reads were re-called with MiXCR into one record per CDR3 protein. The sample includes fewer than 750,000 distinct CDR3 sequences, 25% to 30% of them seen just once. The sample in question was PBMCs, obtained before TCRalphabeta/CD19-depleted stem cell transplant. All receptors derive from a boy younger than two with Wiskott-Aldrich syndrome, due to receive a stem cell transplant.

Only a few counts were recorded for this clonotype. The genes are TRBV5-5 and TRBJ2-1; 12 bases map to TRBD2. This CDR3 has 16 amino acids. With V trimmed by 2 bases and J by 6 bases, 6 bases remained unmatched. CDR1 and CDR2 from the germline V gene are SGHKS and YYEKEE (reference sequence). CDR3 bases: TGTGCCAGCAGCTTTCTAGCGGGAGGGCCGAGCAATGAGCAGTTCTTC. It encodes CASSFLAGGPSNEQFF.

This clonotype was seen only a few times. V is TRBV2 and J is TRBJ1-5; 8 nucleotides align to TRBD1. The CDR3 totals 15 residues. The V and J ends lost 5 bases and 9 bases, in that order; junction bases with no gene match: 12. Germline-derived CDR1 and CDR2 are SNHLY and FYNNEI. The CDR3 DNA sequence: TGTGCCAGCAGTCCCCAGGCAGGGGGCGCCGGGCCCCAGCATTTT. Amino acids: CASSPQAGGAGPQHF.

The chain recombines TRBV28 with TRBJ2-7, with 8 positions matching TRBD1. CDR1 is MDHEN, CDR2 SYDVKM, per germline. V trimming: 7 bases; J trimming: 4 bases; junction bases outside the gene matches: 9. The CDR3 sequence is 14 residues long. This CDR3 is CASISGQGSYEQYF. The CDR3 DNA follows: TGTGCCAGCATTTCAGGACAGGGCTCTTACGAGCAGTACTTC. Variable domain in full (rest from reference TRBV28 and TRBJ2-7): DVKVTQSSRYLVKRTGEKVFLECVQDMDHENMFWYRQDPGLGLRLIYFSYDVKMKEKGDIPEGYSVSREKKERFSLILESASTNQTSMYLCASISGQGSYEQYFGPGTRLTVT.

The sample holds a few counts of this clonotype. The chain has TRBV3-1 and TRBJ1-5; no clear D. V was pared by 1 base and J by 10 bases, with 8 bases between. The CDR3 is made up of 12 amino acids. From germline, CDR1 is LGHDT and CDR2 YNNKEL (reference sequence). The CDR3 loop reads CASSQGKTPQHF. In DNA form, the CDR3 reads TGTGCCAGCAGCCAAGGAAAAACCCCCCAGCATTTT.

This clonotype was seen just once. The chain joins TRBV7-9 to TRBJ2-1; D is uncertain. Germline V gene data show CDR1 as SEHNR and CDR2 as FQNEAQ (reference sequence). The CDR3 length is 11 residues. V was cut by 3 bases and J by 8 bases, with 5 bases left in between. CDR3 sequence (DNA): TGTGCCAGCAGCTTCATGGATGAGCAGTTCTTC. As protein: CASSFMDEQFF.

CDR3 nucleotides: TGTGCCAGCAGGCGCGAGGACTCTGGAAACACCATATATTTT. This sequence encodes CASRREDSGNTIYF. The gene calls are TRBV12-3 or TRBV12-4 and TRBJ1-3; unclear D gene. Trimming cost V 6 bases and J 0 bases, with 9 bases left between them. The length of the CDR3 is 14 residues.

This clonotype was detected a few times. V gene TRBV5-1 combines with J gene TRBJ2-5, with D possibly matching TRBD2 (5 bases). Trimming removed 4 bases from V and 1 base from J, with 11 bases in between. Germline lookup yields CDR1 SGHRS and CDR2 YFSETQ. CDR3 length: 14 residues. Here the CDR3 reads CASSPLGVQETQYF. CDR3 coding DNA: TGCGCCAGCAGCCCCCTGGGAGTCCAAGAGACCCAGTACTTC. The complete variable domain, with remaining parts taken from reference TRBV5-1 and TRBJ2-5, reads KAGVTQTPRYLIKTRGQQVTLSCSPISGHRSVSWYQQTPGQGLQFLFEYFSETQRNKGNFPGRFSGRQFSNSRSEMNVSTLELGDSALYLCASSPLGVQETQYFGPGTRLLVL.

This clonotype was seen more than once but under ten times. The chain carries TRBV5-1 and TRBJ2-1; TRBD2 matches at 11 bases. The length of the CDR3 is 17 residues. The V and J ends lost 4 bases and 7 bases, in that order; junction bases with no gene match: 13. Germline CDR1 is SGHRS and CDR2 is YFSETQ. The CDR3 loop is CASSPTVLAGGKNEQFF. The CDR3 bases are TGCGCCAGCAGCCCGACAGTTTTAGCGGGAGGGAAGAATGAGCAGTTCTTC.

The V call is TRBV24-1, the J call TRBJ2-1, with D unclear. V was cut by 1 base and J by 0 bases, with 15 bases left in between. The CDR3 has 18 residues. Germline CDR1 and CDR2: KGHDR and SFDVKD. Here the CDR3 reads CATSDFRGGKVSYNEQFF. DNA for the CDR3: TGTGCCACCAGTGATTTTCGAGGTGGGAAAGTCTCCTACAATGAGCAGTTCTTC.

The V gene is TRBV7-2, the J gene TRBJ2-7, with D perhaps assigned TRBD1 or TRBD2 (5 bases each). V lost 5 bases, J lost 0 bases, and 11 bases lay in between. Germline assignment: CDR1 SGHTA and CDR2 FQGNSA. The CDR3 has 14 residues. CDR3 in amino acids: CASSRLGVSYEQYF. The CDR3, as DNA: TGTGCCAGCAGCCGCCTGGGGGTCTCCTACGAGCAGTACTTC.

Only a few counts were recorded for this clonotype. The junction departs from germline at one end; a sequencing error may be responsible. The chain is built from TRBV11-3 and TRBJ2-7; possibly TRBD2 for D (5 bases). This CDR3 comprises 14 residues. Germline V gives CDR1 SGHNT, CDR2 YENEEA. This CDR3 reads CASSRTASSYEQYF. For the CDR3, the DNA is TGTGCCAGCTCCCGGACGGCTAGCTCCTACGAGCAGTATTTC.

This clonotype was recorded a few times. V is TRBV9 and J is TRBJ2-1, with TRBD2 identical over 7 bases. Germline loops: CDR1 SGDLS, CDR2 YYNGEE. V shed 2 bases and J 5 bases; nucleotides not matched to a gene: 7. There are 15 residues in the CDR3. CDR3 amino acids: CASSVQAGLNNEQFF. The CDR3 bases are TGTGCCAGCAGCGTCCAAGCGGGACTCAACAATGAGCAGTTCTTC. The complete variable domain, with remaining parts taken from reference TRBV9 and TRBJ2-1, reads DSGVTQTPKHLITATGQRVTLRCSPRSGDLSVYWYQQSLDQGLQFLIQYYNGEERAKGNILERFSAQQFPDLHSELNLSSLELGDSALYFCASSVQAGLNNEQFFGPGTRLTVL.

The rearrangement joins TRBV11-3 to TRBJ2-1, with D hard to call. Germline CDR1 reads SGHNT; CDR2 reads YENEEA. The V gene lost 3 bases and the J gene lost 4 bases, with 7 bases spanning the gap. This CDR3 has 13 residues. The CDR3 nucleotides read TGTGCCAGCAGCTTTAACCGATACAATGAGCAGTTCTTC. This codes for CASSFNRYNEQFF.

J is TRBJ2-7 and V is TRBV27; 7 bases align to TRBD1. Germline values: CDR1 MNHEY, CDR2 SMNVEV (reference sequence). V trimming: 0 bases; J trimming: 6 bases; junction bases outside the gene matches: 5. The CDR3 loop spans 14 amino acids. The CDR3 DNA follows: TGTGCCAGCAGTTTATCGTACCCAGGGGGCGAGCAGTACTTC. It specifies CASSLSYPGGEQYF.

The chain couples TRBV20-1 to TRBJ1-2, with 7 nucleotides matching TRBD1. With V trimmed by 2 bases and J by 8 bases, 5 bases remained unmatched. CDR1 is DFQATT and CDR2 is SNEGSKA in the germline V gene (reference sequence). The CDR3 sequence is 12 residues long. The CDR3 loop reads CSARKTGQGYTF. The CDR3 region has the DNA TGCAGTGCTAGAAAGACAGGGCAAGGCTACACCTTC.

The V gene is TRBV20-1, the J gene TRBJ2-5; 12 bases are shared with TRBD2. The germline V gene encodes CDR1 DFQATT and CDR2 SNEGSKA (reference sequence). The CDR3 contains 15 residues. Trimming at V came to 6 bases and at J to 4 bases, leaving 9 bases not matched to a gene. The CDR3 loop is CSAPTSGSVGETQYF. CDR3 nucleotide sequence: TGCAGTGCGCCGACTAGCGGGAGCGTAGGAGAGACCCAGTACTTC.

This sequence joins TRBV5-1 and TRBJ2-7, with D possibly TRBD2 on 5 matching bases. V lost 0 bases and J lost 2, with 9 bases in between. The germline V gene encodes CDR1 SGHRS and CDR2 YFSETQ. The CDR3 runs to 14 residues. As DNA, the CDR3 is TGCGCCAGCAGCTTGGAGGACTCAACCTACGAGCAGTACTTC. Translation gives CASSLEDSTYEQYF.

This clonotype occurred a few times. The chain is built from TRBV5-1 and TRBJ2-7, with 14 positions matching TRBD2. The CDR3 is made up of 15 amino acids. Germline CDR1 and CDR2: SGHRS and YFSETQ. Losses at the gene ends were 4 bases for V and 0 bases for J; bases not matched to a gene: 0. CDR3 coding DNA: TGCGCCAGCAGCGGACTAGCGGGGGGCTCCTACGAGCAGTACTTC. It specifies CASSGLAGGSYEQYF.